This T cell receptor (beta chain) is drawn from a study of cytomegalovirus exposure and HLA in healthy donors. General study findings and limits: The tendency of first-cohort TCR clusters to co-occur in the 100 to 150 validation repertoires was identified by a subsequent analysis. For cytomegalovirus status, the classifier reportedly gave diagnoses with high specificity and sensitivity. The investigators catalogued 150 to 200 TCR beta chains as cytomegalovirus-associated.

While the first cohort had 500 to 700 subjects, the donors belonged to the separate validation cohort of 120 subjects. Sequencing was performed with immunoSEQ multiplex PCR; in TCRdb, only in-frame clones are kept and a portion is missing. The table lists 150,000 to 180,000 clones, 75% to 90% of them singletons. On this clone itself: Antigen specificity is unknown.

The specimen was PBMCs. This clonotype originated in a man younger than 35 in good health and CMV-seropositive.

The CDR3 loop reads CASSLRAGVGNTGELFF. The DNA for the CDR3 is TGCGCCAGCAGCTTACGAGCGGGGGTAGGGAACACCGGGGAGCTGTTTTTT. This chain connects TRBV5-1 to TRBJ2-2, with 8 bases matching TRBD2. The CDR3 is 17 residues long. With 2 bases clipped from V and 1 base from J, the junction kept 7 bases outside the gene matches. Germline CDR1 is SGHRS and CDR2 is YFSETQ.